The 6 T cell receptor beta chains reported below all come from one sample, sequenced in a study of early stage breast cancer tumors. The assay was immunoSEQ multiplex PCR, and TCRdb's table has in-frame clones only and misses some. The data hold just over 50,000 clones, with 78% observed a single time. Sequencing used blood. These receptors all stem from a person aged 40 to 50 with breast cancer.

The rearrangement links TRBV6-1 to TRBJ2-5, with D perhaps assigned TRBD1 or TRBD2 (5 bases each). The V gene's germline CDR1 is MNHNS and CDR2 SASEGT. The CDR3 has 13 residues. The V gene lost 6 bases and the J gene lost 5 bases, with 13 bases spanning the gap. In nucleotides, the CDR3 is TGTGCCAGCAGACTGTCGGGGCGGGAGACCCAGTACTTC. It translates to CASRLSGRETQYF.

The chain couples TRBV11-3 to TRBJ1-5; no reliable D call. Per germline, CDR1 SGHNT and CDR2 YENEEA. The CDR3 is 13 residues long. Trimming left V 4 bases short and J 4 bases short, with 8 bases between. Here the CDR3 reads CASSSARNQPQHF. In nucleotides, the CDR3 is TGTGCCAGCAGCTCCGCAAGGAATCAGCCCCAGCATTTT.

The CDR3 DNA reads as TGCGCCAGCAGGCAACAGGAGAGCGTTGCAGATACGCAGTATTTT. Protein: CASRQQESVADTQYF. The V call is TRBV4-1, the J call TRBJ2-3, with a possible D match to TRBD1 (5 bases). There are 15 residues in the CDR3. With 6 bases removed from V and 4 bases from J, the gap between germline ends came to 17 bases. In germline, CDR1 is MGHRA, CDR2 YSYEKL.

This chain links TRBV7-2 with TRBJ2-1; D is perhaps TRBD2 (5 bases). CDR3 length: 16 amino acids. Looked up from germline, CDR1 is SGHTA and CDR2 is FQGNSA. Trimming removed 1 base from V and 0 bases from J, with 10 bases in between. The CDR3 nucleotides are TGTGCCAGCAGCTTAGGGGTGGGGAGCTCCTACAATGAGCAGTTCTTC. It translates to CASSLGVGSSYNEQFF.

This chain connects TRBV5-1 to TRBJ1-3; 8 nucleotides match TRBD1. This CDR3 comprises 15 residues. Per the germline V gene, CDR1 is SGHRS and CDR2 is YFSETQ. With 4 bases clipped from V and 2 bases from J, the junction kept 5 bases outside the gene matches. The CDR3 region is CASSPQGGTGNTIYF. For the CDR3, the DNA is TGCGCCAGCAGCCCACAGGGGGGGACTGGAAACACCATATATTTT.

CDR3 DNA: TGTGCCAGCAGCCAAGCCTCCGGGACTAGCGGGAGGGTTGAGCAGTTCTTC. Its protein product is CASSQASGTSGRVEQFF. The chain has TRBV4-2 and TRBJ2-1; TRBD2 aligns across 16 bases. With 1 base clipped from V and 9 bases from J, the junction kept 6 bases outside the gene matches. CDR3 length: 17 residues. CDR1 and CDR2 (germline): LGHNA, YNFKEQ.